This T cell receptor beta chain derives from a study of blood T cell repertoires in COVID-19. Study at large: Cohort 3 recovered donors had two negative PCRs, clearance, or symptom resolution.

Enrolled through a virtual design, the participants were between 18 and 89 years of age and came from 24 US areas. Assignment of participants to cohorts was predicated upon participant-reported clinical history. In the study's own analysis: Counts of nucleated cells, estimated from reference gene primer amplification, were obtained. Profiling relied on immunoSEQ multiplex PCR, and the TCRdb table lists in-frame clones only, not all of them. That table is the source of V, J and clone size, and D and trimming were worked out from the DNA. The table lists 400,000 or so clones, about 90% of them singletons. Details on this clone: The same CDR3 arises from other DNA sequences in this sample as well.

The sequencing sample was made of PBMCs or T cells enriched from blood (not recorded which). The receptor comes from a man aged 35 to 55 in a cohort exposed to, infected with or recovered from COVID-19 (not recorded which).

The CDR3 here is CASSLGTGGYGYTF. CDR3 nucleotide sequence: TGCGCCAGCAGCTTAGGGACAGGCGGCTATGGCTACACCTTC. The chain has TRBV5-1 and TRBJ1-2; 8 nucleotides match TRBD1. Germline V lookup: CDR1 SGHRS, CDR2 YFSETQ. V was pared by 2 bases and J by 4 bases, with 4 bases of the junction left unmatched. CDR3 length: 14 amino acids.